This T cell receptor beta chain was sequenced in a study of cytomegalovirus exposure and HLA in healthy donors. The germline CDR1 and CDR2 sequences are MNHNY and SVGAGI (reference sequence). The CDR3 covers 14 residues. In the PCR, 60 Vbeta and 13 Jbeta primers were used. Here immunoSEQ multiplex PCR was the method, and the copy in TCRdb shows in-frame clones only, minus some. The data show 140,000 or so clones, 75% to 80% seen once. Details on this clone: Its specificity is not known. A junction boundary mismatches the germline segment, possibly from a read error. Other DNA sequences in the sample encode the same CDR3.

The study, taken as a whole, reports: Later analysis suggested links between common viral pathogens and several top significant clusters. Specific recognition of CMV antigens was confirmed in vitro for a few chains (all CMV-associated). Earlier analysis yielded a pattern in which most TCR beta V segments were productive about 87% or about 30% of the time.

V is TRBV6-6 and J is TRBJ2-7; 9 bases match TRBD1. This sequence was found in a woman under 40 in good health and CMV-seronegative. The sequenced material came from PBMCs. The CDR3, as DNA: TGTGCCAGCAGTCCGGGACAGGGTGTATGGGAGCAGTACTTT. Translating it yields CASSPGQGVWEQYF.